The clone carrying this TCR beta chain has ten or more counts. The antigen is undetermined. This sample was included in a study of T cells in Graves' hyperthyroidism and ophthalmopathy. Study-wide context: At initial diagnosis, before any treatment had begun, peripheral blood was obtained.

There were TCR beta CDR3 regions amplified from RNA transcripts. Initially, a first-round RT-PCR of the TCR CDR3 employed the HTBI primer set. TCRdb independently ran MiXCR on the multiplex PCR reads; one entry per CDR3 protein. Of some 690,000 distinct CDR3 sequences detected, around 16% appear once; the ten largest clones hold around 15%. Findings and caveats of the study: Researchers found most expanded thyroid clonotypes above 0.001 in blood as well.

Newly diagnosed hyperthyroidism, duration under 2 months, in patients aged 18 to 65. V was shortened by 1 base and J by 2 bases, with 8 bases between the two germline ends. Germline CDR1 MGHDK, CDR2 SYGVNS. The CDR3 contains 14 residues. The rearrangement joins TRBV25-1 to TRBJ2-5; no clear D gene. The sample consisted of blood. This sequence originates from a man in his fifties with Graves' hyperthyroidism. In nucleotides, the CDR3 is TGTGCCAGCAGTGAATTGGGCTCACAAGAGACCCAGTACTTC. Amino acids: CASSELGSQETQYF. Looking up the rest from reference TRBV25-1 and TRBJ2-5 gives the full variable domain: EADIYQTPRYLVIGTGKKITLECSQTMGHDKMYWYQQDPGMELHLIHYSYGVNSTEKGDLSSESTVSRIRTEHFPLTLESARPSHTSQYLCASSELGSQETQYFGPGTRLLVL.